What follows is one TCR beta chain and its context. Antigen specificity is unknown. Only in-frame clones appear in the TCRdb table, and some are missing; sequencing was by immunoSEQ multiplex PCR. The table lists roughly 180,000 clones, approximately 86% of them singletons. This CDR3 has 16 residues. Germline trimming cut 1 base from V and 8 bases from J; bases unmatched to any gene: 13. Germline CDR1 reads MNHEY; CDR2 reads SVGAGI. These data are taken from a study of cytomegalovirus exposure and HLA in healthy donors. It was the roughly 130-subject validation cohort, separate from the roughly 700-subject first cohort, to which the donors belonged. Broader study findings: The investigators catalogued 150 to 200 TCR beta chains as cytomegalovirus-associated. For cytomegalovirus status, the classifier reportedly gave diagnoses with high specificity and sensitivity.

The chain has TRBV6-5 and TRBJ1-2; 7 bases agree with TRBD1. The TCR originated in a man aged 25-45 years in good health and CMV-seropositive. The source material was PBMCs. CDR3 loop: CASSYFGTASIWGYTF. The DNA for the CDR3 is TGTGCCAGCAGTTACTTCGGGACAGCCTCTATCTGGGGCTACACCTTC.